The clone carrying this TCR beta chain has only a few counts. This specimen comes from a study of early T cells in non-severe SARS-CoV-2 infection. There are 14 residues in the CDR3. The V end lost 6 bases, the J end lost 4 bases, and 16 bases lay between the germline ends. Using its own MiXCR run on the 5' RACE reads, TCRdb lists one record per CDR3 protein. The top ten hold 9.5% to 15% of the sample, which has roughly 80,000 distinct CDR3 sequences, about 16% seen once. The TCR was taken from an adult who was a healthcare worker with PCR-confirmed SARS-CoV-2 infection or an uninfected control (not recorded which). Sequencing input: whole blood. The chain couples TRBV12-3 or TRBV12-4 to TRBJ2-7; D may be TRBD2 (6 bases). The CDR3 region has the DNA TGTGCCAGCAGCCCTACTAGCAGAAGGTACGAGCAGTACTTC. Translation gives CASSPTSRRYEQYF.